One sample yielded the 16 T cell receptor beta chains listed below, sequenced in a study of blood T cell repertoires in COVID-19. Sequencing was performed with immunoSEQ multiplex PCR; in TCRdb, only in-frame clones are kept and a portion is missing. Here the sample spans 90,000 to 130,000 clones, over 60% being singletons. The sample taken for sequencing was peripheral blood. These receptors were taken from a woman aged 80 or over with acute or convalescent COVID-19.

V usage is TRBV5-1 and J usage is TRBJ1-2; 9 bases align to TRBD1. CDR1 and CDR2 (germline): SGHRS, YFSETQ. V dropped 5 bases and J dropped 4; count of bases not matched to a gene: 9. The CDR3 consists of 15 residues. CDR3 amino acids: CASSSAGTGSYGYTF. DNA for the CDR3: TGCGCCAGCAGTTCGGCGGGGACAGGGAGCTATGGCTACACCTTC. The entire variable domain, with the rest obtained from reference TRBV5-1 and TRBJ1-2, is as follows: KAGVTQTPRYLIKTRGQQVTLSCSPISGHRSVSWYQQTPGQGLQFLFEYFSETQRNKGNFPGRFSGRQFSNSRSEMNVSTLELGDSALYLCASSSAGTGSYGYTFGSGTRLTVV.

This clone has more than one count but fewer than ten. The chain links TRBV12-3 or TRBV12-4 to TRBJ1-4; no clear D. This CDR3 has 11 amino acids. V was shortened by 3 bases and J by 8 bases, with 4 bases between the two germline ends. As DNA, the CDR3 is TGTGCCAGCAGTTTCCGGGAAAAACTGTTTTTT. Protein sequence: CASSFREKLFF.

This chain joins TRBV5-1 and TRBJ2-5, with 12 bases aligning to TRBD1. Germline loops: CDR1 SGHRS, CDR2 YFSETQ. After removal of 5 bases from V and 4 bases from J, the junction contained 6 bases not matched to a gene. This CDR3 comprises 15 residues. The CDR3 loop is CASSPGQGARETQYF. The CDR3 DNA follows: TGCGCCAGCAGTCCGGGACAGGGGGCGAGAGAGACCCAGTACTTC.

This chain joins TRBV19 and TRBJ2-5; 7 nucleotides agree with TRBD2. CDR1 is LNHDA, CDR2 SQIVND, per germline (reference sequence). There are 17 residues in the CDR3. V dropped 1 base and J dropped 1; count of bases not matched to a gene: 9. Here the CDR3 DNA reads TGTGCCAGTAGTATAGGGTCGAGCGGGGTATTCCAAGAGACCCAGTACTTC. The encoded protein is CASSIGSSGVFQETQYF.

This clone was counted a single time. J is TRBJ1-4 and V is TRBV6-6; 7 nucleotides line up with TRBD1. CDR1 MNHNY and CDR2 SVGAGI come from the germline V gene (reference sequence). Unmatched junction bases numbered 6, after V lost 5 bases and J lost 6 bases. CDR3 size: 14 residues. Written as DNA, the CDR3 is TGTGCCAGCAGTCGGGACAGCTTTTATGAAAAACTGTTTTTT. Translating it yields CASSRDSFYEKLFF.

This clone was detected a few times. The rearrangement joins TRBV5-1 to TRBJ2-3; 13 nucleotides align to TRBD2. V lost 3 bases, J lost 6 bases, and 13 bases stayed unmatched. The CDR3 is made up of 18 amino acids. CDR1 and CDR2 from the germline V gene are SGHRS and YFSETQ. CDR3 residues: CASSSSQLAGGPSDTQYF. The CDR3 DNA reads as TGCGCCAGCAGCTCCTCTCAACTAGCGGGAGGGCCGTCGGATACGCAGTATTTT.

This clone has just a few counts. The chain employs TRBV10-3 and TRBJ2-1; D is uncertain. Trimming took off 4 bases at V and 4 bases at J, with 8 bases between the two ends. The CDR3 covers 13 residues. Germline V gene data show CDR1 as ENHRY and CDR2 as SYGVKD. CDR3 nucleotide sequence: TGTGCCATCAGTGTCATACAGTACAATGAGCAGTTCTTC. Translating it yields CAISVIQYNEQFF.

The chain links TRBV19 to TRBJ2-7; TRBD2 agrees at 9 bases. With 4 bases clipped from V and 2 bases from J, the junction kept 9 bases outside the gene matches. The CDR3 consists of 16 residues. Germline values: CDR1 LNHDA, CDR2 SQIVND (reference sequence). This CDR3 is CASSTPRAGGPYEQYF. The CDR3 DNA reads as TGTGCCAGTAGTACGCCCCGGGCGGGAGGGCCCTACGAGCAGTACTTC. The variable domain in full, with the rest retrieved from reference TRBV19 and TRBJ2-7, is DGGITQSPKYLFRKEGQNVTLSCEQNLNHDAMYWYRQDPGQGLRLIYYSQIVNDFQKGDIAEGYSVSREKKESFPLTVTSAQKNPTAFYLCASSTPRAGGPYEQYFGPGTRLTVT.

The V and J genes are TRBV10-2 and TRBJ2-2, with TRBD2 matching 10 bases. Trimming took 4 bases from V and 4 from J; bases not matched to a gene: 3. This CDR3 is built from 15 residues. Germline V CDR1 and CDR2: WSHSY, SAAADI. Here the CDR3 DNA reads TGCGCCAGCAGTGGTAGCGGGGGGTCCACCGGGGAGCTGTTTTTT. Its protein product is CASSGSGGSTGELFF.

The V call is TRBV10-1, the J call TRBJ2-2; D remains ambiguous. Trimming pared 0 bases from V and 5 bases from J, leaving 4 bases between. The CDR3 is made up of 13 amino acids. CDR1 and CDR2 from the germline V gene are WNHNN and SYGVQD (reference sequence). CDR3 in amino acids: CASSESLTGELFF. CDR3 DNA: TGCGCCAGCAGTGAGTCCCTAACCGGGGAGCTGTTTTTT.

CDR3 protein: CASSPGLAGGRSYEQYF. The CDR3 nucleotides read TGTGCCAGCAGCCCGGGACTAGCGGGAGGGCGATCCTACGAGCAGTACTTC. The chain employs TRBV7-6 and TRBJ2-7; 16 nucleotides line up with TRBD2. Germline assignment: CDR1 SGHVS and CDR2 FNYEAQ. The trim removed 5 bases at V and 1 base at J, leaving 5 bases unmatched. The CDR3 loop spans 17 amino acids.

This chain uses TRBV2 with TRBJ2-5, with 9 bases aligning to TRBD1. The CDR3 length is 14 residues. V lost 6 bases, J lost 5 bases, and 7 bases stayed unmatched. The germline gives CDR1 SNHLY, CDR2 FYNNEI. This chain's CDR3 is CASRDRGGGETQYF. The CDR3, as DNA: TGTGCCAGCAGGGACAGGGGAGGAGGGGAGACCCAGTACTTC.

The V gene is TRBV3-1 (or the pseudogene TRBV3-2), the J gene TRBJ1-2; a weak D match, TRBD1 (5 bases). V lost 1 base and J lost 7, with 13 bases in between. From germline, CDR1 is LGHDT and CDR2 YNNKEL (reference sequence). The CDR3 totals 14 residues. The chain's CDR3 is CASSQGQGLAGYTF. The CDR3 DNA is TGTGCCAGCAGCCAAGGGCAGGGTCTCGCTGGCTACACCTTC.

This chain connects TRBV7-6 to TRBJ2-7; 10 bases agree with TRBD2. Losses at the gene ends were 5 bases for V and 1 base for J; bases not matched to a gene: 8. CDR1 SGHVS and CDR2 FNYEAQ come from the germline V gene. The CDR3 covers 16 residues. The CDR3 nucleotides are TGTGCCAGCAGCCCAGGACTAGCGGACTCTTCCTACGAGCAGTACTTC. This translates into CASSPGLADSSYEQYF.

This clone was seen a single time. The chain joins TRBV12-3 or TRBV12-4 to TRBJ1-3, with D unclear. V dropped 3 bases and J dropped 5 bases, with 5 bases sitting between them. The CDR3 is 12 residues long. This CDR3 is CASSFSRNTIYF. The CDR3 DNA is TGTGCCAGCAGTTTCTCCCGAAACACCATATATTTT.

V gene TRBV27 combines with J gene TRBJ1-2; D ambiguous. The germline V and J ends were trimmed by 3 bases and 4 bases, with 9 bases remaining between them. This CDR3 region has 13 residues. The V gene's germline CDR1 is MNHEY and CDR2 SMNVEV (reference sequence). The CDR3 DNA follows: TGTGCCAGCAGTTTCGAGGGTGCCTATGGCTACACCTTC. Its protein product is CASSFEGAYGYTF.